The clone carrying this T cell receptor (beta chain) showed up just a few times. The data derive from a study of OX40 agonist ivuxolimab in advanced cancers. The protocol was immunoSEQ multiplex PCR, while the TCRdb copy is restricted to in-frame clones and leaves out a portion. The repertoire has approximately 50,000 clones, approximately 80% of them found once; the top ten carry over 2.5%. The sequence derives from an adult with an advanced solid tumor such as melanoma, head and neck, liver or kidney cancer. Sequencing was performed on CD4+ or CD8+ T cells sorted from blood, taken in a trial of the OX40 agonist ivuxolimab.

In DNA form, the CDR3 reads TGTGCCAGCAGTGATGACGAGGGGAGTGATTCACCCCTCCACTTT. Protein product: CASSDDEGSDSPLHF. The chain uses TRBV6-1 and TRBJ1-6, with D tentatively TRBD1 (5 bases). V lost 3 bases and J lost 8, with 14 bases in between. Germline assignment: CDR1 MNHNS and CDR2 SASEGT. CDR3 length equals 15 residues.